This T cell receptor beta chain was identified in a study of response to subunit inactivated influenza vaccine. Notes on the study in general: There was a suggestion from the authors that each seasonal influenza vaccination recruits few new T cells.

TCRdb re-derived calls from the RT-PCR reads in MiXCR, one entry per CDR3 protein. The table shows roughly 650,000 distinct CDR3 sequences, with about 15% occurring only once. Germline V gene data show CDR1 as LGHNA and CDR2 as YSLEER. The length of the CDR3 is 19 residues. V was pared by 0 bases and J by 1 base, with 21 bases between. This clonotype has a handful of counts. Its cognate antigen is unknown. V is TRBV4-3 and J is TRBJ1-2; no firm D call. The sequencing here drew on PBMCs from blood, taken 11 to 12 days after vaccination. The TCR comes from a man aged 50 to 60 who received an inactivated influenza vaccine. CDR3 DNA sequence: TGCGCCAGCAGCCAAGATATATATTCGAGAGGGTCCGATAACTATGGCTACACCTTC. It specifies CASSQDIYSRGSDNYGYTF.